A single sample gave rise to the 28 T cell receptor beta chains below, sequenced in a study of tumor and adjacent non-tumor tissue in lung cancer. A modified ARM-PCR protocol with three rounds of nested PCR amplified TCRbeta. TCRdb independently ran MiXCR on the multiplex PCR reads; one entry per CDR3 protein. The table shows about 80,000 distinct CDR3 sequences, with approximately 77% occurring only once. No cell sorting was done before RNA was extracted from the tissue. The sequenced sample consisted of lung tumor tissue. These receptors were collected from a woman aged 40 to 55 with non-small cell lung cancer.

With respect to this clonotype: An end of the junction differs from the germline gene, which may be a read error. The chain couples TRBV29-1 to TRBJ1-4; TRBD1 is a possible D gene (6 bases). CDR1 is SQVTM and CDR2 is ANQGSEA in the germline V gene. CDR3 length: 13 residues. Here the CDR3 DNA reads TGCAGCGTCGATCAGGGGTCCAGTGGAAAACCGTTTTTT. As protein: CSVDQGSSGKPFF.

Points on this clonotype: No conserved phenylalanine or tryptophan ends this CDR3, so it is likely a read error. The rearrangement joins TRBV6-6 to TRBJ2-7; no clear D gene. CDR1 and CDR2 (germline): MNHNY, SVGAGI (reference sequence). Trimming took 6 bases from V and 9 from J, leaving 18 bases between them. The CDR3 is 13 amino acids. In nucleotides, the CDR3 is TGTGCCAGCAGCCGAAACCGAGGTATTGCGCAGTACTTA. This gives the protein CASSRNRGIAQYL.

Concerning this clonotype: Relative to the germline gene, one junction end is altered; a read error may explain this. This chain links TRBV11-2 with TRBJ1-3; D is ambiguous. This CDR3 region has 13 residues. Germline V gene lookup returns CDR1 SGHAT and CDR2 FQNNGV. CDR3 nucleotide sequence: TGTGCCAGCAGCCGGGCCTATGGAAGCACCATATATTTT. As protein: CASSRAYGSTIYF. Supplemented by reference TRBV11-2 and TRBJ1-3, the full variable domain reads EAGVAQSPRYKIIEKRQSVAFWCNPISGHATLYWYQQILGQGPKLLIQFQNNGVVDDSQLPKDRFSAERLKGVDSTLKIQPAKLEDSAVYLCASSRAYGSTIYFGEGSWLTVV.

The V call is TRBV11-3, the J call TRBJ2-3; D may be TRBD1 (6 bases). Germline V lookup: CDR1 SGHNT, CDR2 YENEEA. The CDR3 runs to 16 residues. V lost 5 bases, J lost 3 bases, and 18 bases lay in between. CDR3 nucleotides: TGTGCCAGCAGCCTTCGAATAGGGGGAATGACAGATACGCAGTATTTT. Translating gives CASSLRIGGMTDTQYF.

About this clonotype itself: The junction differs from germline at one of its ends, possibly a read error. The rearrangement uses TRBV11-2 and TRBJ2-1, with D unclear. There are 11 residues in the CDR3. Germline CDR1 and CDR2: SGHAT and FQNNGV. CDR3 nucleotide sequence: TGTACCAGCAGCTTAGTACGCGAGCAGTTCTTC. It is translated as CTSSLVREQFF.

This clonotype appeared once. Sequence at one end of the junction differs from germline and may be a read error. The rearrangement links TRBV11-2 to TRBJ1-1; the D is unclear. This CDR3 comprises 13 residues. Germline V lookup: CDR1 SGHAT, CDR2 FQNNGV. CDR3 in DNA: TGTGCCAGTAGCCTAACACTGAAGACTGAAACTTTCTTT. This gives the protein CASSLTLKTETFF.

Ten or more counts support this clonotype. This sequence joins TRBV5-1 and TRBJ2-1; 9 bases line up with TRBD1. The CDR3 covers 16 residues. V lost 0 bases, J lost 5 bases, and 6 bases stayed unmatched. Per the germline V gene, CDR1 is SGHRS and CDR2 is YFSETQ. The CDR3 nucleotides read TGCGCCAGCAGCTTGGCCCCGGACAGGGGAGACAATGAGCAGTTCTTC. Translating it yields CASSLAPDRGDNEQFF.

The chain's CDR3 is CATSRDRTDEQFF. The CDR3 DNA is TGTGCCACCAGCAGAGATCGGACGGATGAGCAGTTCTTC. The chain is built from TRBV15 and TRBJ2-1, with no clear D. Trimming removed 0 bases from V and 8 bases from J, with 8 bases in between. This CDR3 is built from 13 residues. Germline V lookup: CDR1 LNHNV, CDR2 YYDKDF (reference sequence).

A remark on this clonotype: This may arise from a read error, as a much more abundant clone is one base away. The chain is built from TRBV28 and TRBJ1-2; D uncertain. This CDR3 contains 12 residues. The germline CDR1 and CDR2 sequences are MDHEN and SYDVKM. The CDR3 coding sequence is TGTGTCAGCAGGACGTTGACTGAAGGCTACACCTTC. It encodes CVSRTLTEGYTF.

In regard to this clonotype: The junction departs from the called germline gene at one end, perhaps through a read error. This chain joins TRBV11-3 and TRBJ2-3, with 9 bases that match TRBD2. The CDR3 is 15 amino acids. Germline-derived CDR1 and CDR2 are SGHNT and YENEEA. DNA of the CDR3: TGTGCCAACAGTCCGGGACTAGCAGACACAGATCCGCAGTATTTT. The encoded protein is CANSPGLADTDPQYF.

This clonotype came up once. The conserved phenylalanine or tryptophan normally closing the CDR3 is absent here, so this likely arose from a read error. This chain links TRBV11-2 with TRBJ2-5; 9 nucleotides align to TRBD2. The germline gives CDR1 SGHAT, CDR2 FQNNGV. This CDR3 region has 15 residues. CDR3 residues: CVSSRSTSGRGTQYL. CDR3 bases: TGTGTCAGCAGCCGGTCCACTAGCGGGCGGGGGACCCAGTACCTC.

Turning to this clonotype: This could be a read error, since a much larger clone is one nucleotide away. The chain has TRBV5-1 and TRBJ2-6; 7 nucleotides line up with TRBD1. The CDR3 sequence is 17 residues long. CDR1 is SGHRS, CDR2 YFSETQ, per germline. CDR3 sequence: CANSLGDRLSGANVLTF. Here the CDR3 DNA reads TGCGCCAACAGCTTGGGGGACAGACTCTCTGGGGCCAACGTCCTGACTTTC.

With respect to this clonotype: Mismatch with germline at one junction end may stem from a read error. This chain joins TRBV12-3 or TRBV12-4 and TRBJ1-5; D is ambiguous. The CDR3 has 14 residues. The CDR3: CAGNFLGLNQPQHF. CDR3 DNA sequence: TGTGCCGGCAACTTCCTAGGCCTCAATCAACCCCAACATTTT.

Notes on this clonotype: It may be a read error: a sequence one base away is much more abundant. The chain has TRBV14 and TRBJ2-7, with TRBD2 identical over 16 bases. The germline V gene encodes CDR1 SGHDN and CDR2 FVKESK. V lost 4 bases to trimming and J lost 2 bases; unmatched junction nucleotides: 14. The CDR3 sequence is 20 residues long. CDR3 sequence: CASSPATGTSGRGRAYEQYF. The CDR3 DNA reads TGTGCCAGCAGCCCAGCCACCGGGACTAGCGGGAGGGGAAGGGCCTACGAGCAGTACTTC.

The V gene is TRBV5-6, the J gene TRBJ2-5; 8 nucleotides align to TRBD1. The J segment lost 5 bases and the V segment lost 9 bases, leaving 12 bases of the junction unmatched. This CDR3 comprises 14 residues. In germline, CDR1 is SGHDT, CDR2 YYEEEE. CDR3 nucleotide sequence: TGTGCCAACAGGGCGACAGGGGAGAGGGAGACCCAGTACTTC. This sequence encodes CANRATGERETQYF.

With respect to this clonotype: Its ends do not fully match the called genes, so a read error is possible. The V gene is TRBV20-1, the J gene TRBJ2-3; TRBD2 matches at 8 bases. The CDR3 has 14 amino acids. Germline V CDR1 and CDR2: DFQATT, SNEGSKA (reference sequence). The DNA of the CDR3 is TGCTGTGCTACGACTAGCGAGAGTGAAGATACGCAGTATTTT. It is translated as CCATTSESEDTQYF.

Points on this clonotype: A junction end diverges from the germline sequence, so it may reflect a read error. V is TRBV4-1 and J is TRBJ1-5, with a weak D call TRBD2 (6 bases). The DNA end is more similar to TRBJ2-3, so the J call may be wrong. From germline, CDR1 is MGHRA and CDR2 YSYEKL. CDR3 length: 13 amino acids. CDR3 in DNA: TGCGCCAACAGCCACGGGGGAGATCAGCCCCAGTATTTT. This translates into CANSHGGDQPQYF.

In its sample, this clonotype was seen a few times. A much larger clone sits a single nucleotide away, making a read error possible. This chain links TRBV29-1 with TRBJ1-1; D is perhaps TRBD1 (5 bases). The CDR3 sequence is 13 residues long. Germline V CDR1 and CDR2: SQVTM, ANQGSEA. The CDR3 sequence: CSVRSTVNIEAFF. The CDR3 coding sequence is TGCAGCGTCCGTTCGACAGTGAACATTGAAGCTTTCTTT.

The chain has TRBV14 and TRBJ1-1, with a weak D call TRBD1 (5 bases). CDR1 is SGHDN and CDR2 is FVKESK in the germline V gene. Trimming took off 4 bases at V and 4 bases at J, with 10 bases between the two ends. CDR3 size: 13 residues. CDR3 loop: CASSLETVTEAFF. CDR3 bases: TGTGCCAGCAGCCTCGAGACAGTCACTGAAGCTTTCTTT. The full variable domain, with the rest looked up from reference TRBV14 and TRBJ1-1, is EAGVTQFPSHSVIEKGQTVTLRCDPISGHDNLYWYRRVMGKEIKFLLHFVKESKQDESGMPNNRFLAERTGGTYSTLKVQPAELEDSGVYFCASSLETVTEAFFGQGTRLTVV.

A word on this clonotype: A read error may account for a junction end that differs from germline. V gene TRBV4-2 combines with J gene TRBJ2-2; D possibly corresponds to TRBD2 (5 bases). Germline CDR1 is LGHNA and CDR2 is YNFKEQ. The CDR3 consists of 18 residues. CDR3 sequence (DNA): TGTGCCAGCAGCCAAGATCTAGGTATCATACTAAACACCGGGGAGCTGGTTTTT. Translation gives CASSQDLGIILNTGELVF.

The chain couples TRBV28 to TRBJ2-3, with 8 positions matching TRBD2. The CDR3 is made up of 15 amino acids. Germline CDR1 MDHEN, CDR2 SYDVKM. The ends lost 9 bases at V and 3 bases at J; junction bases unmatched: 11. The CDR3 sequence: CASNLRGGPTDTQYF. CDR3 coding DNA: TGTGCCAGTAATTTACGGGGGGGGCCGACAGATACGCAGTATTTT.

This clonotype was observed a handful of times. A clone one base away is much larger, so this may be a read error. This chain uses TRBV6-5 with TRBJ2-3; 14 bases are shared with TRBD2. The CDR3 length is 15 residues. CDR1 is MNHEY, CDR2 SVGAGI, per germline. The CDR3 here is CTSSRLAGGSDTQYF. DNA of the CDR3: TGTACCAGCAGCCGACTAGCGGGGGGGTCAGATACGCAGTATTTT.

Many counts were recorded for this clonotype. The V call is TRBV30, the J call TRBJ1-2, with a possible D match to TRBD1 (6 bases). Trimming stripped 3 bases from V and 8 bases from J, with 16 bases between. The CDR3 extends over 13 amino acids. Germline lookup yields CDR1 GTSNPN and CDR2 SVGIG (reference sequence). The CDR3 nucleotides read TGTGCCTGGAGCCCCTCAGGGGTTCGGGGCTACACCTTC. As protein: CAWSPSGVRGYTF.

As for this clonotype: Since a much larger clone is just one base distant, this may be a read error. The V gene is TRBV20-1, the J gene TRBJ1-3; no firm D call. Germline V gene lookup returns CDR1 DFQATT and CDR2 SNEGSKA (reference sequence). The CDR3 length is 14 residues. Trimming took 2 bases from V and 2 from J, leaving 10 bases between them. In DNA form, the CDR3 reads TGCAGTGCTAGAACCCAACAGCCTGGAAACACCATATATTTT. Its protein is CSARTQQPGNTIYF.

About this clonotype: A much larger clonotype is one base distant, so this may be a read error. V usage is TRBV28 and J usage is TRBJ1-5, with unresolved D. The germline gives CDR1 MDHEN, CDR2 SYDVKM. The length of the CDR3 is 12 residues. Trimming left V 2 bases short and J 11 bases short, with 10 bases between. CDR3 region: CASSLEGHAQHF. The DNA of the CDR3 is TGTGCCAGCAGTTTAGAAGGCCATGCCCAGCATTTT.

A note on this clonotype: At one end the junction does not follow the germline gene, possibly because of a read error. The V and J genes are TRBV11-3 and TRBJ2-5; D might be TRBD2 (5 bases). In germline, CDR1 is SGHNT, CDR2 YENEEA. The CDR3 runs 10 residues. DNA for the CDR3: TGTCCCAGCAGCGTGCGGACTCAGTACTTC. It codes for CPSSVRTQYF.

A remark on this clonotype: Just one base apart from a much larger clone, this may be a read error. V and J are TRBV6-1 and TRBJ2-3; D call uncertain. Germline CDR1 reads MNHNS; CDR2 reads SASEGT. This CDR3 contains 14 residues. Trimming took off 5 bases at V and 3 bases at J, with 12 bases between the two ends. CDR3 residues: CASSSRTQTDTQYF. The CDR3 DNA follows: TGTGCCAGCAGTTCCCGGACCCAGACAGATACGCAGTATTTT.

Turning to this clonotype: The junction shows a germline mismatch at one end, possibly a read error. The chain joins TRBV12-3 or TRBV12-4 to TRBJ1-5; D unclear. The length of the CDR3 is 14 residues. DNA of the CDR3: TGTGCCAGCAGTTTCCTAGGCCTCAATCAGGCTCAGCACTTT. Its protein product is CASSFLGLNQAQHF.